This TCR beta chain came from a study of blood T cell repertoires in COVID-19 (dated by TCRdb to about 2020). For the study in its entirety: The collaborator samples originated in the United States, Italy and Spain and spanned the acute and convalescent phases of COVID-19. A de-identified subject ID, COVID-19 status, age in years and sex were almost always included in the sample metadata. The samples were drawn from two sources: the first 160 participants of the ongoing ImmuneRACE study, and 1,000 to 1,500 subjects contributed by 6 global collaborators. A freely available public database, intended as a resource for researchers studying the immune response to SARS-CoV-2, is where the repertoires were released. HLA class I and class II types, where available, came from metadata supplied by the sample provider rather than from assay-based typing. The material from the prospective study consisted of cDNA or gDNA derived from T cells, B-cell-depleted T cells, or PBMCs. Subjects who had been exposed to COVID-19, were actively infected with it, or had recovered from it provided the deeply sampled blood TCRbeta repertoires that made up the dataset. Study-wide findings and limitations: The quantity of clinical and demographic metadata differed by source and by participant and was supplied without curation.

The immunoSEQ Assay, a bias-controlled multiplex PCR, was used to amplify TCRbeta CDR3 regions from genomic DNA. On the authors' methods: The number of nucleated cells in each sample was estimated from the amplification of reference gene primers within the assay. To quantify the absolute abundance of each unique TCRbeta CDR3 rearrangement, sequence reads were collapsed and filtered. For each sample, productive Simpson clonality was calculated as the square root of Simpson's diversity index across productive rearrangements. This is the immuneACCESS table as TCRdb keeps it, with only in-frame sequences that have V and J called. A part of the clones is gone; compared with another copy, unresolved V genes explain less than half, and the rest is unexplained. V, J and clone size derive from that table, while D and trimming were established from the DNA sequence. This sample lists hundreds of thousands of clones; approximately 82% were detected once. The ten largest clones add up to more than 4.5% of the sample.

The germline V gene (reference sequence) supplies CDR1 MNHEY and CDR2 SMNVEV. Reading from cysteine to phenylalanine, the CDR3 counts 16 amino acids. The entry retains the CDR3 DNA only, 48 bases that are in frame from base 1. V and J are truncated by 6 bases and 5 bases respectively, leaving an intervening sequence of 22 bases. A few counts support this clone. No cognate antigen has been identified for it. No much larger clone is present one base from it, and per-base qualities are unavailable. Whole blood was collected in K2EDTA tubes by collaborating institutions according to the institutions' own protocols. Collaborator samples were shipped for TCRbeta analysis as frozen whole blood, isolated PBMCs, or DNA extracted from either sample type.

The TCR sequence derives from a woman of 80 years or more with active or convalescent COVID-19. The sample comprised peripheral blood. Recombination linked TRBV27 to TRBJ1-1, with the identity of the D gene unclear. For the CDR3, the sequence is CASRPRAVLPGTEAFF. The sequenced DNA: TGTGCCAGCAGACCGCGGGCAGTTCTACCGGGGACTGAAGCTTTCTTT.